These 30 T cell receptor beta chains originate from one sample sequenced in a study of blood T cells in healthy people across ages. Sample-barcoded 5' priming and a J-beta primer mix drove a second PCR of 7 to 11 cycles. Using its own MiXCR run on the 5' RACE reads, TCRdb lists one record per CDR3 protein. The data show about 800,000 distinct CDR3 sequences, 58% seen once. Sequenced input: blood. Receptors were obtained from a man aged 30-40 years in good health.

This clonotype was seen more than once but under ten times. The chain joins TRBV5-1 to TRBJ2-3; 10 bases are a match to TRBD2. The germline gives CDR1 SGHRS, CDR2 YFSETQ. J was trimmed by 1 base and V by 5 bases; bases with no gene match: 4. The CDR3 runs to 15 residues. Written as DNA, the CDR3 is TGCGCCAGCAGTACCGGACTAGCGGGCACAGATACGCAGTATTTT. This translates into CASSTGLAGTDTQYF.

The table lists this clonotype with a few counts. The chain carries TRBV10-3 and TRBJ1-2; tentatively, D is TRBD1 (5 bases). The CDR3 consists of 11 residues. Trimming left V 8 bases short and J 7 bases short, with 11 bases between. CDR1 and CDR2 (germline): ENHRY, SYGVKD. The CDR3 protein is CAISRGGGYTF. The CDR3 coding sequence is TGTGCCATCTCGCGCGGGGGTGGCTACACCTTC.

The chain has TRBV3-1 and TRBJ1-1; D unresolved. The CDR3 contains 13 residues. Trimming removed 1 base at V and 2 bases at J, with 5 bases between. Germline V gene sequence: CDR1 LGHDT, CDR2 YNNKEL (reference sequence). The CDR3 reads CASSQGANTEAFF. DNA of the CDR3: TGTGCCAGCAGCCAAGGGGCCAACACTGAAGCTTTCTTT.

This clonotype was recorded a few times. V usage is TRBV20-1 and J usage is TRBJ2-1, with TRBD2 as a possible D gene (6 bases). Deletions cut 6 bases from V and 8 bases from J, with 23 bases between. The CDR3 spans 15 residues. The germline gives CDR1 DFQATT, CDR2 SNEGSKA (reference sequence). This CDR3 is CSATHRAGLVDEQFF. The DNA for the CDR3 is TGCAGTGCCACCCATAGGGCGGGGCTCGTCGATGAGCAGTTCTTC.

This clonotype was counted many times. This chain uses TRBV12-3 or TRBV12-4 with TRBJ2-7, with D possibly matching TRBD1 (6 bases). The ends were cut back, 0 bases at V and 3 bases at J, with 6 bases in the middle. CDR3 length equals 13 residues. CDR3 nucleotide sequence: TGTGCCAGCAGTTTAGCAGGGGGCTACGAGCAGTACTTC. Amino acids: CASSLAGGYEQYF.

The rearrangement joins TRBV7-2 to TRBJ2-3; 7 bases align to TRBD2. This CDR3 contains 15 residues. CDR1 is SGHTA and CDR2 is FQGNSA in the germline V gene. Trimming took 5 bases from V and 2 from J; bases not matched to a gene: 7. The CDR3 protein is CASSEGLPDTDTQYF. CDR3 DNA: TGTGCCAGCAGCGAGGGACTACCGGACACAGATACGCAGTATTTT.

This chain joins TRBV20-1 and TRBJ1-5, with D possibly TRBD1 on 5 matching bases. CDR3 length: 14 amino acids. The V and J ends lost 6 bases and 7 bases respectively, with 19 bases between them. Looked up from germline, CDR1 is DFQATT and CDR2 is SNEGSKA (reference sequence). The CDR3 spells CSAPTGTMIQPQHF. Written as DNA, the CDR3 is TGCAGTGCCCCGACGGGGACCATGATCCAGCCCCAGCATTTT.

This chain uses TRBV9 with TRBJ2-4, with TRBD2 matching 7 bases. Germline CDR1 is SGDLS and CDR2 is YYNGEE. V trimming: 3 bases; J trimming: 0 bases; junction bases outside the gene matches: 3. The CDR3 sequence is 15 residues long. The CDR3 sequence: CASSEGGGAKNIQYF. CDR3 nucleotide sequence: TGTGCCAGCAGCGAAGGCGGGGGAGCCAAAAACATTCAGTACTTC.

This clonotype has a handful of counts. The V gene is TRBV5-1, the J gene TRBJ1-2; D is undetermined. V dropped 0 bases and J dropped 4 bases, with 10 bases sitting between them. CDR1 and CDR2 (germline): SGHRS, YFSETQ. The CDR3 covers 14 residues. CDR3 sequence reads: CASSLDVGVYGYTF. CDR3 DNA sequence: TGCGCCAGCAGCTTGGATGTCGGAGTCTATGGCTACACCTTC.

This clonotype came up a few times. The chain uses TRBV14 and TRBJ2-1, with TRBD2 matching over 12 bases. Trimming at V came to 3 bases and at J to 8 bases, leaving 5 bases not matched to a gene. Germline-derived CDR1 and CDR2 are SGHDN and FVKESK. The CDR3 covers 15 residues. The CDR3 DNA reads TGTGCCAGCAGCCAGCGGACTAGCGGGACTCATGAGCAGTTCTTC. The encoded protein is CASSQRTSGTHEQFF.

The table lists this clonotype with a count of one. The chain joins TRBV7-8 to TRBJ2-1; D is unclear. Trimming took off 1 base at V and 6 bases at J, with 10 bases between the two ends. Germline loops: CDR1 SGHVS, CDR2 FQNEAQ. CDR3 length equals 14 residues. CDR3 protein: CASSLDPNGNEQFF. CDR3 in DNA: TGTGCCAGCAGCTTAGATCCGAATGGCAATGAGCAGTTCTTC.

This clonotype was recorded once. The chain carries TRBV7-9 and TRBJ2-6; a weak D match, TRBD1 (6 bases). CDR3 length equals 20 residues. The germline gives CDR1 SEHNR, CDR2 FQNEAQ (reference sequence). V lost 5 bases and J 1 base, leaving 24 bases between the germline ends. This CDR3 is CASSLLQQGRTYSGANVLTF. The DNA of the CDR3 is TGTGCCAGCAGCCTCCTCCAACAGGGTCGAACGTATTCTGGGGCCAACGTCCTGACTTTC.

This clonotype turned up a few times. The J gene is TRBJ1-2, the V gene TRBV20-1; a possible D gene is TRBD1 (6 bases). With 6 bases removed from V and 8 bases from J, the gap between germline ends came to 22 bases. The length of the CDR3 is 14 residues. Germline V CDR1 and CDR2: DFQATT, SNEGSKA (reference sequence). The CDR3 DNA reads TGCAGTGCCCCGTACAATCCGGGGGCCGACGGCTACACCTTC. The encoded protein is CSAPYNPGADGYTF.

The CDR3 bases are TGTGCCAGCAGTCCGGGGGTTACTAGCACAGATACGCAGTATTTT. It is translated as CASSPGVTSTDTQYF. The rearrangement uses TRBV3-1 and TRBJ2-3; a weak D match, TRBD2 (6 bases). This CDR3 has 15 residues. Trimming shortened V by 6 bases and J by 0 bases, and 13 bases separated the two germline ends. CDR1 is LGHDT and CDR2 is YNNKEL in the germline V gene (reference sequence).

The chain employs TRBV20-1 and TRBJ2-5; 9 nucleotides agree with TRBD2. Germline V gene sequence: CDR1 DFQATT, CDR2 SNEGSKA (reference sequence). The V gene end was trimmed by 5 bases and the J gene end by 5 bases; junction bases not matched to a gene: 6. The CDR3 has 13 amino acids. Written as DNA, the CDR3 is TGCAGTGCTCCCAGACTAGCGGAGGAGACCCAGTACTTC. Residues: CSAPRLAEETQYF.

The rearrangement joins TRBV6-6 to TRBJ2-5, with 7 bases that match TRBD1. CDR3 length: 14 residues. CDR1 MNHNY and CDR2 SVGAGI come from the germline V gene (reference sequence). After removal of 4 bases from V and 7 bases from J, the junction contained 9 bases not matched to a gene. CDR3 region: CASSLDRVQRTQYF. CDR3 nucleotide sequence: TGTGCCAGCAGTTTAGACAGGGTACAAAGGACCCAGTACTTC.

This clonotype was recorded a few times. This rearrangement joins TRBV12-3 or TRBV12-4 to TRBJ1-2; tentative D call: TRBD1 (6 bases). CDR3 length: 12 residues. Trimming took 6 bases from V and 7 from J, leaving 12 bases between them. CDR3 in DNA: TGTGCCAGCAGCCGAGGACAGTTTGGCTACACCTTC. This sequence encodes CASSRGQFGYTF.

DNA for the CDR3: TGCGCCAGCAGCCTGGGACAAAGTCAGTTCTTC. This translates into CASSLGQSQFF. This rearrangement joins TRBV5-1 to TRBJ2-1; D is possibly TRBD1 (6 bases). The CDR3 covers 11 residues. The germline V gene has CDR1 SGHRS and CDR2 YFSETQ. V lost 4 bases to trimming and J lost 13 bases, with 12 bases between them.

DNA of the CDR3: TGTGCCAGCAGCTTTAGCGGCTACTCCTACAATGAGCAGTACTTC. As protein: CASSFSGYSYNEQYF. This chain connects TRBV11-2 to TRBJ2-1, with a possible D match to TRBD2 (6 bases). The tail of the sequence fits TRBJ2-7 better, so the J call may be wrong. The CDR3 spans 15 residues. CDR1 and CDR2 (germline): SGHAT, FQNNGV.

V and J are TRBV25-1 and TRBJ2-1, with D possibly matching TRBD1 (6 bases). The J call may be in error: the DNA end matches TRBJ2-7 better. Germline assignment: CDR1 MGHDK and CDR2 SYGVNS. CDR3 length: 16 residues. CDR3 in amino acids: CASSGGRWRTYNEQYF. DNA of the CDR3: TGTGCCAGCAGTGGGGGGCGATGGCGGACTTACAATGAGCAGTACTTC.

In its sample, this clonotype was seen a few times. The chain is built from TRBV7-9 and TRBJ2-1; TRBD2 matches at 9 bases. CDR1 SEHNR and CDR2 FQNEAQ come from the germline V gene (reference sequence). This CDR3 region has 16 residues. With 1 base clipped from V and 3 bases from J, the junction kept 4 bases outside the gene matches. The CDR3 DNA reads as TGTGCCAGCAGCTTAGATTGGACTAGCGACTACAATGAGCAGTTCTTC. Encoded protein: CASSLDWTSDYNEQFF.

This sequence joins TRBV5-1 and TRBJ2-3, with a possible D match to TRBD2 (6 bases). CDR3 size: 15 residues. The germline V gene encodes CDR1 SGHRS and CDR2 YFSETQ. V shed 0 bases and J shed 4 bases, with 12 bases lying between them. The CDR3 region is CASSLVRGLADTQYF. Here the CDR3 DNA reads TGCGCCAGCAGCTTGGTTCGGGGGTTGGCAGATACGCAGTATTTT.

The chain couples TRBV10-3 to TRBJ2-5; unclear D gene. The J call is doubtful: the DNA matches TRBJ2-7 better. The V gene's germline CDR1 is ENHRY and CDR2 SYGVKD. This CDR3 has 15 residues. Here the CDR3 reads CAISESGGALYEQYF. The DNA for the CDR3 is TGTGCCATCAGTGAGTCGGGCGGTGCCCTCTACGAGCAGTACTTC.

V and J are TRBV20-1 and TRBJ2-7, with 11 nucleotides matching TRBD2. The CDR3 runs to 17 residues. The V gene end was trimmed by 6 bases and the J gene end by 7 bases; junction bases not matched to a gene: 20. Germline V CDR1 and CDR2: DFQATT, SNEGSKA (reference sequence). CDR3 region: CSATQTVAGGLGVEQYF. The CDR3, as DNA: TGCAGTGCAACCCAAACTGTAGCGGGAGGGCTAGGGGTTGAGCAGTACTTC.

This CDR3 is CASSYRRTAQETQYF. The DNA for the CDR3 is TGTGCCAGCAGCTACCGCAGGACAGCCCAAGAGACCCAGTACTTC. The J gene is TRBJ2-4, the V gene TRBV7-8; TRBD1 might be the D (6 bases). The last part of the DNA fits TRBJ2-5 better; the J call may be wrong. The germline gives CDR1 SGHVS, CDR2 FQNEAQ. The CDR3 is made up of 15 amino acids.

This clonotype was observed once. The CDR3 DNA is TGCGCCAGCAGCGCTATACGGGGAACTCTCCAGGACGAGCAGTACTTC. Translated, it gives CASSAIRGTLQDEQYF. The rearrangement links TRBV5-1 to TRBJ2-7, with a possible D match to TRBD2 (5 bases). V shed 4 bases and J shed 5 bases, with 22 bases lying between them. CDR1 SGHRS and CDR2 YFSETQ come from the germline V gene. The CDR3 sequence is 16 residues long.

The CDR3 protein is CASSARTSDYNEQFF. The CDR3 nucleotides are TGTGCCAGCAGTGCGAGGACTAGCGACTACAATGAGCAGTTCTTC. This rearrangement joins TRBV2 to TRBJ2-1; 9 bases match TRBD2. The CDR3 consists of 15 residues. The J segment lost 3 bases and the V segment lost 4 bases, leaving 4 bases of the junction unmatched. The germline CDR1 and CDR2 sequences are SNHLY and FYNNEI.

The chain carries TRBV28 and TRBJ2-1, with 13 bases identical to TRBD2. The V segment lost 1 base and the J segment 5 bases; nucleotides outside the gene matches: 8. The V gene's germline CDR1 is MDHEN and CDR2 SYDVKM. This CDR3 contains 18 residues. For the CDR3, the DNA is TGTGCCAGCAGTTTATCCCTGCTTACTAGCGGGAGGGACAATGAGCAGTTCTTC. Its protein product is CASSLSLLTSGRDNEQFF.

This clonotype was seen only a few times. The chain joins TRBV20-1 to TRBJ2-3, with 14 bases matching TRBD2. V lost 1 base, J lost 2 bases, and 5 bases stayed unmatched. This CDR3 region has 17 residues. Germline V gives CDR1 DFQATT, CDR2 SNEGSKA (reference sequence). CDR3 residues: CSARGGTSGGPTDTQYF. The CDR3 nucleotides are TGCAGTGCTAGAGGGGGGACTAGCGGGGGTCCCACAGATACGCAGTATTTT.

This clonotype was found many times. This chain links TRBV6-6 with TRBJ2-6; D is unresolved. Germline V gene sequence: CDR1 MNHNY, CDR2 SVGAGI (reference sequence). V was pared by 6 bases and J by 0 bases, with 6 bases between. CDR3 length: 14 residues. CDR3 loop: CASSRPSGANVLTF. The CDR3 coding sequence is TGTGCCAGCAGCCGACCCTCTGGGGCCAACGTCCTGACTTTC.